These 29 T cell receptor beta chains share one sample of origin, sequenced in a study of early T cells in non-severe SARS-CoV-2 infection. TCRdb redid the calling of the 5' RACE reads with MiXCR, one entry per CDR3 protein. The sample includes some 96,000 distinct CDR3 sequences, roughly an eighth of them seen just once. The sequenced sample was whole blood. All receptors derive from an adult who was a healthcare worker with PCR-confirmed SARS-CoV-2 infection or an uninfected control (not recorded which).

The table lists this clonotype with many counts. This sequence joins TRBV27 and TRBJ2-7; 8 bases match TRBD1. The CDR3 extends over 14 amino acids. The germline gives CDR1 MNHEY, CDR2 SMNVEV (reference sequence). V was clipped by 2 bases and J by 5 bases; unmatched bases: 5. The CDR3 loop reads CASSLRQGFNEQYF. The DNA for the CDR3 is TGTGCCAGCAGTTTACGACAGGGGTTCAACGAGCAGTACTTC.

This clonotype was detected many times. V gene TRBV28 combines with J gene TRBJ2-7, with 9 bases aligning to TRBD1. The CDR3 covers 15 residues. The germline V gene encodes CDR1 MDHEN and CDR2 SYDVKM. Trimming at V came to 6 bases and at J to 6 bases, leaving 12 bases not matched to a gene. CDR3 sequence (DNA): TGTGCCAGCAGAGGACAGGGGAAATCCCTCTTCGAGCAGTACTTC. This translates into CASRGQGKSLFEQYF.

This clonotype was seen at least ten times. V gene TRBV20-1 combines with J gene TRBJ2-4; D is perhaps TRBD1 (5 bases). This CDR3 is built from 16 residues. The germline gives CDR1 DFQATT, CDR2 SNEGSKA (reference sequence). With 0 bases removed from V and 4 bases from J, the gap between germline ends came to 16 bases. The CDR3 loop reads CSAREDFTQGKNIQYF. The CDR3 nucleotides read TGCAGTGCTAGAGAAGATTTTACCCAGGGAAAAAACATTCAGTACTTC.

This clonotype was recorded a few times. This chain's CDR3 is CASSSDRGILGTEAFF. The CDR3 DNA reads TGTGCCAGCAGTTCGGACAGGGGGATATTGGGCACTGAAGCTTTCTTT. The V call is TRBV27, the J call TRBJ1-1; the match to TRBD1 covers 10 bases. The CDR3 is made up of 16 amino acids. The germline CDR1 and CDR2 sequences are MNHEY and SMNVEV (reference sequence). V lost 4 bases to trimming and J lost 4 bases; unmatched junction nucleotides: 9.

This clonotype was recorded many times. V usage is TRBV5-1 and J usage is TRBJ2-1, with 8 bases aligning to TRBD1. J lost 9 bases, V lost 4 bases, and 12 bases had no gene match. There are 15 residues in the CDR3. Germline CDR1 and CDR2: SGHRS and YFSETQ. CDR3 region: CASSRLTGEITEQFF. The CDR3 DNA reads as TGCGCCAGCAGCCGCTTGACAGGGGAAATTACTGAGCAGTTCTTC.

CDR3 sequence (DNA): TGTGCCAGCAGCTTACCCGGACAGGGTGGCGGCTACACCTTC. This gives the protein CASSLPGQGGGYTF. The chain uses TRBV7-9 and TRBJ1-2; TRBD1 matches at 8 bases. The CDR3 has 14 amino acids. V shed 2 bases and J 8 bases; nucleotides not matched to a gene: 7. Germline-derived CDR1 and CDR2 are SEHNR and FQNEAQ (reference sequence).

The chain carries TRBV6-2 or TRBV6-3 and TRBJ2-3, with 10 positions matching TRBD2. Germline V lookup: CDR1 MNHEY, CDR2 SVGEGT. This CDR3 has 19 amino acids. V trimming: 2 bases; J trimming: 3 bases; junction bases outside the gene matches: 14. This CDR3 reads CASSYPDIRLAGATDTQYF. The CDR3 DNA sequence: TGTGCCAGCAGTTACCCGGACATAAGGCTAGCGGGGGCTACAGATACGCAGTATTTT.

This clonotype was counted ten times or more. The chain combines TRBV20-1 with TRBJ1-1; D unclear. CDR1 DFQATT and CDR2 SNEGSKA come from the germline V gene (reference sequence). CDR3 size: 12 residues. The V end lost 6 bases, the J end lost 0 bases, and 8 bases lay between the germline ends. Here the CDR3 reads CSARTLNTEAFF. The CDR3 coding sequence is TGCAGTGCCCGCACCCTGAACACTGAAGCTTTCTTT.

Only a few counts were recorded for this clonotype. V gene TRBV7-2 combines with J gene TRBJ2-3; no clear D. Germline V gene lookup returns CDR1 SGHTA and CDR2 FQGNSA. This CDR3 is built from 13 residues. The V gene lost 6 bases and the J gene lost 4 bases, with 11 bases spanning the gap. This chain's CDR3 is CASSHPPPDTQYF. The DNA of the CDR3 is TGTGCCAGCAGTCACCCCCCTCCAGATACGCAGTATTTT. Filled out from reference TRBV7-2 and TRBJ2-3, the complete variable domain reads GAGVSQSPSNKVTEKGKDVELRCDPISGHTALYWYRQSLGQGLEFLIYFQGNSAPDKSGLPSDRFSAERTGGSVSTLTIQRTQQEDSAVYLCASSHPPPDTQYFGPGTRLTVL.

In its sample, this clonotype was seen many times. This chain joins TRBV29-1 and TRBJ1-1; TRBD1 is a possible D gene (5 bases). Germline CDR1 SQVTM, CDR2 ANQGSEA. The CDR3 sequence is 12 residues long. Trimming removed 4 bases from V and 0 bases from J, with 6 bases in between. CDR3 sequence (DNA): TGCAGCGTTGGACAGCTGAACACTGAAGCTTTCTTT. Protein sequence: CSVGQLNTEAFF.

The CDR3 sequence: CASSPGISGAYNEQFF. The CDR3 DNA sequence: TGTGCCAGCAGCCCAGGGATTAGCGGAGCCTACAATGAGCAGTTCTTC. The rearrangement uses TRBV6-4 and TRBJ2-1, with a possible D match to TRBD2 (6 bases). Trimming took 6 bases from V and 2 from J, leaving 17 bases between them. This CDR3 is built from 16 residues. The germline V gene encodes CDR1 MRHNA and CDR2 SNTAGT.

The J gene is TRBJ1-2, the V gene TRBV5-1; D is undetermined. This CDR3 spans 12 amino acids. In germline, CDR1 is SGHRS, CDR2 YFSETQ. Trimming shortened V by 0 bases and J by 8 bases, and 8 bases separated the two germline ends. The CDR3 sequence is CASSLGVGGYTF. In DNA form, the CDR3 reads TGCGCCAGCAGCTTGGGGGTAGGCGGCTACACCTTC.

This clonotype was recorded many times. The chain couples TRBV4-1 to TRBJ2-4, with D tentatively TRBD1 (5 bases). The germline V gene encodes CDR1 MGHRA and CDR2 YSYEKL. The CDR3 length is 16 residues. V dropped 2 bases and J dropped 1 base, with 12 bases sitting between them. This CDR3 is CASSQTGTAAKNIQYF. The CDR3 DNA reads as TGCGCCAGCAGCCAAACAGGAACCGCCGCCAAAAACATTCAGTACTTC.

The rearrangement uses TRBV6-1 and TRBJ2-6; D is ambiguous. This CDR3 has 18 amino acids. Germline V gene data show CDR1 as MNHNS and CDR2 as SASEGT. Trimming took off 4 bases at V and 0 bases at J, with 16 bases between the two ends. The CDR3 protein is CASSGEEPENSGANVLTF. The CDR3 coding sequence is TGTGCCAGCAGTGGGGAAGAGCCGGAGAACTCTGGGGCCAACGTCCTGACTTTC.

This clonotype appeared many times. The chain employs TRBV25-1 and TRBJ2-2; no clear D. Germline CDR1 MGHDK, CDR2 SYGVNS. The CDR3 covers 13 residues. V was shortened by 5 bases and J by 6 bases, with 10 bases between the two germline ends. The CDR3 bases are TGTGCCAGCAGTCCCCGGGCCGCCGGGGAGCTGTTTTTT. Encoded protein: CASSPRAAGELFF.

This clonotype was recorded many times. The genes are TRBV19 and TRBJ2-6; D may be TRBD1 or TRBD2 (5 bases each). In germline, CDR1 is LNHDA, CDR2 SQIVND (reference sequence). This CDR3 spans 19 amino acids. V was trimmed by 2 bases and J by 0 bases, leaving 17 bases between them. The CDR3 DNA sequence: TGTGCCAGTAGTATAAAAGGGGCGGAGGTCCTCTCTGGGGCCAACGTCCTGACTTTC. The encoded protein is CASSIKGAEVLSGANVLTF.

Ten or more counts support this clonotype. The V gene is TRBV20-1, the J gene TRBJ1-5, with TRBD1 identical over 9 bases. CDR1 is DFQATT, CDR2 SNEGSKA, per germline (reference sequence). There are 19 residues in the CDR3. Trimming took 2 bases from V and 8 from J; bases not matched to a gene: 22. The CDR3 loop is CSARRSIRTGAFFSEPQHF. As DNA, the CDR3 is TGCAGTGCTAGAAGATCCATCCGGACAGGGGCTTTTTTCTCGGAGCCCCAGCATTTT.

This clonotype was observed at least ten times. The chain has TRBV7-3 and TRBJ1-4; 7 positions agree with TRBD1. The CDR3 extends over 14 amino acids. From germline, CDR1 is SGHTA and CDR2 FQGTGA. With 7 bases clipped from V and 4 bases from J, the junction kept 6 bases outside the gene matches. CDR3 protein: CASNLGQCNEKLFF. The CDR3 DNA reads as TGTGCCAGCAACTTGGGACAGTGTAATGAAAAACTGTTTTTT.

The chain has TRBV28 and TRBJ2-7; D tentatively fits TRBD1 or TRBD2 (5 bases each). The germline V gene has CDR1 MDHEN and CDR2 SYDVKM. Trimming stripped 6 bases from V and 4 bases from J, with 7 bases between. This CDR3 has 11 amino acids. CDR3 protein: CASRGPYEQYF. In nucleotides, the CDR3 is TGTGCCAGCAGGGGACCTTACGAGCAGTACTTC.

The CDR3 sequence: CASGPGTGFFSYNEQFF. The CDR3 bases are TGTGCTAGTGGCCCCGGGACAGGGTTTTTCTCCTACAATGAGCAGTTCTTC. The rearrangement joins TRBV12-5 to TRBJ2-1, with TRBD1 identical over 9 bases. J gave up 0 bases and V 6 bases, and 9 bases lay outside the gene matches. This CDR3 spans 17 amino acids. Germline V lookup: CDR1 LGHNT, CDR2 FRNRAP.

The rearrangement joins TRBV7-2 to TRBJ2-6, with D maybe TRBD2 (5 bases). V was trimmed by 5 bases and J by 16 bases, leaving 9 bases between them. The CDR3 runs to 10 residues. Germline CDR1 and CDR2: SGHTA and FQGNSA. CDR3 DNA: TGTGCCAGCAGCGGAGGCACACTGACTTTC. This codes for CASSGGTLTF.

In its sample, this clonotype ranks as medium-sized. V is TRBV5-1 and J is TRBJ2-1; tentative D call: TRBD1 (6 bases). Germline CDR1 and CDR2: SGHRS and YFSETQ. This CDR3 has 14 residues. Trimming shortened V by 2 bases and J by 6 bases, and 12 bases separated the two germline ends. This chain's CDR3 is CASSFDRLRNEQFF. In DNA, the CDR3 is TGCGCCAGCAGCTTCGACAGGTTGCGCAATGAGCAGTTCTTC.

The sample holds many counts of this clonotype. The chain's CDR3 is CASSLETPGRGYGYTF. CDR3 sequence (DNA): TGTGCCAGCAGCTTAGAGACACCAGGGAGGGGCTATGGCTACACCTTC. The chain carries TRBV7-2 and TRBJ1-2; D is possibly TRBD1 (5 bases). The germline V gene encodes CDR1 SGHTA and CDR2 FQGNSA. The CDR3 sequence is 16 residues long. V gave up 1 base and J gave up 4 bases, with 16 bases separating them.

This clonotype was seen ten or more times. The V call is TRBV28, the J call TRBJ2-7, with 8 bases that match TRBD2. With 4 bases clipped from V and 4 bases from J, the junction kept 12 bases outside the gene matches. Per the germline V gene, CDR1 is MDHEN and CDR2 is SYDVKM. This CDR3 is 16 amino acids long. The CDR3 region is CASSYSPGGAVYEQYF. The CDR3 DNA follows: TGTGCCAGCAGTTACTCTCCCGGGGGGGCCGTATACGAGCAGTACTTC.

This clonotype was detected many times. This chain joins TRBV28 and TRBJ2-7; perhaps D is TRBD1 or TRBD2 (5 bases each). Looked up from germline, CDR1 is MDHEN and CDR2 is SYDVKM. CDR3 size: 14 residues. V shed 5 bases and J shed 3 bases, with 14 bases lying between them. The CDR3 loop reads CASSHGVGDYEQYF. Written as DNA, the CDR3 is TGTGCCAGCAGTCACGGGGTAGGGGACTACGAGCAGTACTTC.

This clonotype came up a few times. The genes are TRBV20-1 and TRBJ2-1; no reliable D call. Germline lookup yields CDR1 DFQATT and CDR2 SNEGSKA (reference sequence). V lost 8 bases and J 0 bases, leaving 11 bases between the germline ends. The CDR3 contains 13 residues. The CDR3 loop reads CSSGTSSYNEQFF. The CDR3 bases are TGCAGTTCAGGAACCAGCTCCTACAATGAGCAGTTCTTC.

This clonotype has at least ten counts. This chain connects TRBV7-6 to TRBJ2-7; D might be TRBD1 (6 bases). Germline V gene sequence: CDR1 SGHVS, CDR2 FNYEAQ. The V and J ends lost 4 bases and 2 bases respectively, with 18 bases between them. This CDR3 contains 16 residues. CDR3 sequence (DNA): TGTGCCAGCAGCTATCGGACAGACGCCTTAACCTACGAGCAGTACTTC. Translation gives CASSYRTDALTYEQYF.

This clonotype has more than one count but fewer than ten. For the CDR3, the DNA is TGTGCCAGCAGCTTAGAGGGGGATCCCGAGGAGGGAAGGTCCTACAATGAGCAGTTCTTC. Translated, it gives CASSLEGDPEEGRSYNEQFF. This chain joins TRBV7-8 and TRBJ2-1, with D possibly being TRBD1 or TRBD2 (6 bases each). The V gene lost 1 base and the J gene lost 1 base, with 23 bases spanning the gap. This CDR3 region has 20 residues. Looked up from germline, CDR1 is SGHVS and CDR2 is FQNEAQ.

The chain combines TRBV6-6 with TRBJ1-1, with D maybe TRBD1 (6 bases). The CDR3 spans 14 residues. Germline V CDR1 and CDR2: MNHNY, SVGAGI (reference sequence). V lost 1 base and J lost 6, with 12 bases in between. The CDR3 protein is CASSYFGRGAEAFF. For the CDR3, the DNA is TGTGCCAGCAGTTACTTCGGCAGGGGCGCTGAAGCTTTCTTT.